This T cell receptor beta chain was sequenced in a study of shared clonotypes between healthy human individuals. Findings of the study overall: Of the naive CD4 clonotypes, around 4.9% were shared across several donors. Clonotypes shared by all four sorted-subset donors had higher generation probabilities than non-shared clonotypes.

A note on this clone: Its cognate antigen is unknown. Other DNA sequences in this specimen translate into the identical CDR3.

CD45RO negativity and positive selection for CCR7 defined naive CD8 cells, a population that excluded terminally differentiated effector memory CD45RA+ cells. The repertoire was sequenced with immunoSEQ multiplex PCR; TCRdb's copy has only in-frame clones and lacks some. The repertoire consists of about 2.2 million clones, with just under 95% occurring once and the leading ten covering 1.5% to 2%. Material for sequencing was naive CD8+ T cells from PBMCs. This clonotype was obtained from a man aged 18 to 29 in good health. Some clones in this sample may be carry-over from other donors' samples.

The CDR3 coding sequence is TGTGCCAGCAGCCCAGGGGCCGGGGAGCTGTTTTTT. It codes for CASSPGAGELFF. The V gene is TRBV9, the J gene TRBJ2-2; the D gene is possibly TRBD1 (6 bases). The CDR3 length is 12 residues. Trimming pared 4 bases from V and 6 bases from J, leaving 7 bases between. The V gene's germline CDR1 is SGDLS and CDR2 YYNGEE. The whole variable domain, filled in from reference TRBV9 and TRBJ2-2, reads DSGVTQTPKHLITATGQRVTLRCSPRSGDLSVYWYQQSLDQGLQFLIQYYNGEERAKGNILERFSAQQFPDLHSELNLSSLELGDSALYFCASSPGAGELFFGEGSRLTVL.